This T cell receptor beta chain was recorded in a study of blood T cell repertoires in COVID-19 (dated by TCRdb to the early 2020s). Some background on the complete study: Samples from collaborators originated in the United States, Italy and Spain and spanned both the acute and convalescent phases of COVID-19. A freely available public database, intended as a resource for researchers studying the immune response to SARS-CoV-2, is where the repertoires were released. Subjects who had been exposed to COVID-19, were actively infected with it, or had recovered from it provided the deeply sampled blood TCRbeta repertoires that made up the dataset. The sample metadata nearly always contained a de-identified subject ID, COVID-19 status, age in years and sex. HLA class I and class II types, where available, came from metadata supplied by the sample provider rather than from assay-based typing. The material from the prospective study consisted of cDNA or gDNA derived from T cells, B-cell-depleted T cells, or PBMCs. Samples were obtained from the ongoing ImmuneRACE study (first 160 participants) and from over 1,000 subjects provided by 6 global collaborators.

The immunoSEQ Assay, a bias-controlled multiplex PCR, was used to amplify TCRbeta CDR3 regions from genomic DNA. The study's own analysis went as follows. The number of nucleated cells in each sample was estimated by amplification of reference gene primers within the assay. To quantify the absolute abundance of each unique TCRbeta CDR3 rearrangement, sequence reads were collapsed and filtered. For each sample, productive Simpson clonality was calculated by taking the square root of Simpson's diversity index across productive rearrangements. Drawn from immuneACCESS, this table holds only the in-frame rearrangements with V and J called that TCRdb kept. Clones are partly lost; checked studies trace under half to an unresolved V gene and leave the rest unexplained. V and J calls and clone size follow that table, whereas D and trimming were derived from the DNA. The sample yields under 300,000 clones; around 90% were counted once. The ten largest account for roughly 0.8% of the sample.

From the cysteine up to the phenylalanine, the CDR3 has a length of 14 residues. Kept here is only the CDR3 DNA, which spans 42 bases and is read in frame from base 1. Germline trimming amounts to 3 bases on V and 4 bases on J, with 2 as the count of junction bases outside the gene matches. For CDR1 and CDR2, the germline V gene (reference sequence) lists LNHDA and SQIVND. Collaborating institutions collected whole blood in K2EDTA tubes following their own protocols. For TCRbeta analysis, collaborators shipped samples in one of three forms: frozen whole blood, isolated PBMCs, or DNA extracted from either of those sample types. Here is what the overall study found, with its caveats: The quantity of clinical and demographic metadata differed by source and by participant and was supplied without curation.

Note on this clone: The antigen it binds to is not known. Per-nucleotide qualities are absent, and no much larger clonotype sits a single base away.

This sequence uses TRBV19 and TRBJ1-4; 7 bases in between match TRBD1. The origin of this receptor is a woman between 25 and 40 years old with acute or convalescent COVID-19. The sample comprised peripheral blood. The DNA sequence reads TGTGCCAGTAGTATGGGACAGCTTAATGAAAAACTGTTTTTT. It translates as CASSMGQLNEKLFF.